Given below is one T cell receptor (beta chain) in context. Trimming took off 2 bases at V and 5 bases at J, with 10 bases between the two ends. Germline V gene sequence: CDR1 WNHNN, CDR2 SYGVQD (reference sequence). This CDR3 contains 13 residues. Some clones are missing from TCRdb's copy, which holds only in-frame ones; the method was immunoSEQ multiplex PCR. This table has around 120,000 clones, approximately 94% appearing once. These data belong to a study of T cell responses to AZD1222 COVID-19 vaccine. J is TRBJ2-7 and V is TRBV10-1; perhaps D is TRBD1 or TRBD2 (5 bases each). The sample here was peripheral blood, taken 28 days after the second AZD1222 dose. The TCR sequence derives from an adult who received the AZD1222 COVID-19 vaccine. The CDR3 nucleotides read TGCGCCAGCAGTGAGAGGTGGGACCACGAGCAGTACTTC. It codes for CASSERWDHEQYF.